The 10 T cell receptor beta chains presented below share a single source sample, sequenced in a study of cytomegalovirus exposure and HLA in healthy donors. The PCR was carried out with 60 Vbeta primers and 13 Jbeta primers. TCRdb's copy holds only in-frame clones and misses some; the assay was immunoSEQ multiplex PCR. The sample shows 150,000 to 200,000 clones, 75% to 80% of them seen only once. Sequences were obtained from PBMCs. Receptor source: a man between 45 and 60 years old in good health and CMV-seropositive.

The chain recombines TRBV6-6 with TRBJ2-7; 8 nucleotides agree with TRBD2. Germline V CDR1 and CDR2: MNHNY, SVGAGI (reference sequence). With 5 bases clipped from V and 0 bases from J, the junction kept 6 bases outside the gene matches. The CDR3 runs to 15 residues. The DNA of the CDR3 is TGTGCCAGCAGTCTTAGCGGGGAAGTCTCCTACGAGCAGTACGTC. This codes for CASSLSGEVSYEQYV.

This clone was seen a handful of times. This sequence joins TRBV29-1 and TRBJ1-2, with TRBD1 matching over 9 bases. Germline V CDR1 and CDR2: SQVTM, ANQGSEA. The CDR3 contains 13 residues. V dropped 0 bases and J dropped 7; count of bases not matched to a gene: 3. CDR3 protein: CSVEEGTGSGYTF. The DNA for the CDR3 is TGCAGCGTTGAAGAGGGGACAGGGTCTGGCTACACCTTC.

The chain has TRBV28 and TRBJ2-1, with a possible D match to TRBD2 (5 bases). V was trimmed by 7 bases and J by 4 bases, leaving 8 bases between them. The CDR3 is made up of 12 amino acids. In germline, CDR1 is MDHEN, CDR2 SYDVKM. The chain's CDR3 is CASIGIYNEQFF. CDR3 nucleotides: TGTGCCAGCATCGGGATTTACAATGAGCAGTTCTTC.

The J gene is TRBJ2-1, the V gene TRBV6-5; unclear D gene. V was trimmed by 6 bases and J by 0 bases, leaving 6 bases between them. The CDR3 length is 13 residues. CDR1 and CDR2 from the germline V gene are MNHEY and SVGAGI. The CDR3 nucleotides read TGTGCCAGCAGCCGTTACTCCTACAATGAGCAGTTCTTC. This translates into CASSRYSYNEQFF.

The chain joins TRBV14 to TRBJ1-1; D uncertain. Germline assignment: CDR1 SGHDN and CDR2 FVKESK. Trimming removed 1 base at V and 8 bases at J, with 11 bases between. The CDR3 length is 13 residues. The CDR3 region is CASSQVSGREAFF. CDR3 DNA sequence: TGTGCCAGCAGCCAAGTGTCGGGGAGGGAAGCTTTCTTT.

This chain's CDR3 is CSIGGPETSYEQYF. The CDR3 DNA follows: TGCAGCATCGGCGGGCCAGAAACATCCTACGAGCAGTACTTC. This chain joins TRBV29-1 and TRBJ2-5, with D possibly being TRBD2 (5 bases). The DNA end lines up better with TRBJ2-7; the J call may be wrong. The CDR3 runs 14 residues. Germline V gene lookup returns CDR1 SQVTM and CDR2 ANQGSEA.

This clone was seen only a few times. The chain couples TRBV19 to TRBJ1-5, with D hard to call. The germline V and J ends were trimmed by 3 bases and 3 bases, with 12 bases remaining between them. Germline V gene lookup returns CDR1 LNHDA and CDR2 SQIVND (reference sequence). This CDR3 is built from 15 residues. In nucleotides, the CDR3 is TGTGCCAGTAGTATGAGGGCGCTCCCCAATCAGCCCCAGCATTTT. It encodes CASSMRALPNQPQHF.

Points on this clone: Other DNA variants within this sample encode the same CDR3. The chain combines TRBV30 with TRBJ1-6, with a tentative D call TRBD1 (5 bases). CDR3 length equals 16 residues. The germline V gene encodes CDR1 GTSNPN and CDR2 SVGIG (reference sequence). Trimming left V 3 bases short and J 3 bases short, with 15 bases between. The CDR3 is CAWRRPGTRYNSPLHF. CDR3 DNA sequence: TGTGCCTGGAGGAGACCCGGGACTCGCTATAATTCACCCCTCCACTTT.

The rearrangement joins TRBV5-5 to TRBJ2-5, with 7 positions matching TRBD1. CDR3 length equals 14 residues. V lost 3 bases, J lost 3 bases, and 5 bases stayed unmatched. CDR1 is SGHKS and CDR2 is YYEKEE in the germline V gene (reference sequence). The CDR3, as DNA: TGTGCCAGCAGCTCCCGACAGGGCAAAGAGACCCAGTACTTC. Protein: CASSSRQGKETQYF.

The chain carries TRBV9 and TRBJ1-4; 7 bases map to TRBD1. CDR1 is SGDLS, CDR2 YYNGEE, per germline. The CDR3 sequence is 14 residues long. The junction had 0 bases not matched to a gene; V was cut back by 0 bases and J by 4 bases. CDR3 coding DNA: TGTGCCAGCAGCGTAGGACAGGGTAATGAAAAACTGTTTTTT. Amino acid sequence: CASSVGQGNEKLFF.